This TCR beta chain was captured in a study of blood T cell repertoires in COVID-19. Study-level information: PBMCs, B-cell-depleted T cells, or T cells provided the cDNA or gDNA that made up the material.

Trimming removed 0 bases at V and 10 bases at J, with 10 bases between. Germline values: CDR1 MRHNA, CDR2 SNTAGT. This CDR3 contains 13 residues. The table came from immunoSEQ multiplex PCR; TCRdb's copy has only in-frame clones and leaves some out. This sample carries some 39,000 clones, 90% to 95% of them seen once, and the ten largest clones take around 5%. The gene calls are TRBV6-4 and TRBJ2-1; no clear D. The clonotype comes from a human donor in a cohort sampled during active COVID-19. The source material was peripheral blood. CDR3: CASSDSERREQFF. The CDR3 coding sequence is TGTGCCAGCAGTGACTCGGAGAGGCGGGAGCAGTTCTTC.